This T cell receptor (beta chain) was captured in a study of a mutant IDH1 vaccine in newly diagnosed glioma listed by TCRdb under 2021. For the study in its entirety: Vaccination began 4-6 weeks after radiotherapy alone, or alongside temozolomide cycles in the chemotherapy-containing groups. Of the 25 to 35 patients who were treated, approximately 62% were male and about 40% were female, and the mean age was around 41 years. Prior to enrollment, patients had been given standard therapy consisting of radiotherapy alone, temozolomide alone, or radiochemotherapy with temozolomide, with the combination given to most patients. The week-35 safety follow-up took place at visit V12, and the week-47 end of study took place at visit V13. Peripheral blood was collected at six visits: V03 (baseline), V05, V07, V10, V12 and V13. Longitudinal TCRB deep sequencing was performed for around 23 treated patients wherever samples were available for exploratory analyses. The research as a whole found: PBMC samples for TCRB deep sequencing were selected based on availability. Pseudoprogression seemed to be unrelated to changes in the top peripheral T cell clonotypes found by TCRB sequencing. Across multiple MHC alleles, vaccine-induced immune responses were seen in nearly 95% of patients. The authors stated that sample limitations prevented analyses of patient blood samples from being reproduced.

The library was produced with the immunoSEQ multiplex PCR assay. Following the manufacturer's protocol, the hsTCRB Kit was used to amplify rearranged TCR beta chain sequences. TCRB libraries were sequenced on an Illumina MiSeq. As for the original processing: Demultiplexing, trimming and gene mapping were performed with the kit vendor's proprietary platform. In TCRdb, the immuneACCESS table is reduced to in-frame sequences with V and J assigned. These tables do not hold every clone; where another copy was compared, an unresolved V gene accounts for under half, and the others remain unexplained. The V and J calls and clone size are taken from that table; D and trimming were inferred from the DNA. In this sample the table shows some 42,000 clones, 82% of which occur a single time. The ten most abundant clones make up under 20% of the sample. Based on the germline V gene (reference sequence), the CDR1 and CDR2 sequences are SGHAT and FQDESV. The CDR3, from cysteine to phenylalanine, totals 16 residues. Only the CDR3 region is kept as DNA, spanning 48 bases read in frame from base 1. V is pared back by 1 base and J by 4 bases, with 17 bases lying between the germline termini.

Details on this clone: The antigen it binds to is not known. Per-nucleotide qualities are absent, and no much larger clonotype sits a single base away.

The time point label of this sample denotes: week 47, end of study. Each vaccine dose was 300 ug of a 20-mer mutant IDH1 peptide in Montanide, given subcutaneously with topical imiquimod. Across visits V03 through V10, patients got a total of eight vaccinations, given in weeks 1, 3, 5, 7, 11, 15, 19 and 23. Donors had newly diagnosed WHO grade 3 or 4 IDH1-mutant astrocytomas with loss of nuclear ATRX. The samples were drawn from NOA16, a multicentre, single-arm, open-label phase I trial in Germany that tested a mutant IDH1 peptide vaccine in humans for the first time. Genomic DNA for TCRB sequencing was isolated from EDTA blood with the DNeasy Blood and Tissue Kit.

This receptor was identified in a man aged 18 to 29 with glioma. Some clones in this sample may be carry-over from other donors' samples. The rearranged chain carries TRBV11-1 and TRBJ2-7; the D segment could be TRBD2, given 6 matching bases. The sample was PBMCs, taken from a glioma patient whose treatment included an IDH1 peptide vaccine. The CDR3 in this case is CASSLVAGRSSYEQYF. The nucleotide sequence reads TGTGCCAGCAGCTTAGTGGCGGGACGGAGTTCGTACGAGCAGTACTTC.